The 3 T cell receptor beta chains in this list originate from one sample, sequenced in a study of CD8 T cells in Susac syndrome. RNA in amounts of about 0.5 to 1 ug was reverse transcribed with random hexamers. TCRdb analysed the immunoSEQ multiplex PCR reads with MiXCR anew, one entry per CDR3 protein. Here the sample spans more than 90,000 distinct CDR3 sequences, about 92% being singletons. Specimen: CD4+ T cells from PBMCs. These receptors were taken from a human donor with multiple sclerosis.

The rearrangement uses TRBV18 and TRBJ1-2; 7 nucleotides match TRBD1. Germline trimming cut 3 bases from V and 8 bases from J; bases unmatched to any gene: 6. The CDR3 consists of 13 residues. CDR1 and CDR2 (germline): KGHSH, LQKENI. The CDR3 coding sequence is TGTGCCAGCTCACCCGACAGGGCAGACGGCTACACCTTC. It is translated as CASSPDRADGYTF.

Regarding this clonotype: Germline is not matched at one junction end, which may reflect a read error. The chain has TRBV15 and TRBJ2-5; D is possibly TRBD1 (5 bases). This CDR3 is built from 13 residues. Germline V gene sequence: CDR1 LNHNV, CDR2 YYDKDF (reference sequence). The DNA for the CDR3 is TGTGCCACCAGCGCAGGGATCCAAGAGTCCCAGTACTTC. It codes for CATSAGIQESQYF.

The chain has TRBV30 and TRBJ2-5; D gene ambiguous. This CDR3 comprises 14 residues. CDR1 is GTSNPN and CDR2 is SVGIG in the germline V gene (reference sequence). Between the trimmed V and J ends, which lost 0 bases and 0 bases, there was a span of 8 bases. The CDR3 region is CAWSVGYYQETQYF. In DNA, the CDR3 is TGTGCCTGGAGTGTAGGTTACTACCAAGAGACCCAGTACTTC. Full variable domain (remainder filled in from reference TRBV30 and TRBJ2-5): SQTIHQWPATLVQPVGSPLSLECTVEGTSNPNLYWYRQAAGRGLQLLFYSVGIGQISSEVPQNLSASRPQDRQFILSSKKLLLSDSGFYLCAWSVGYYQETQYFGPGTRLLVL.